This TCR beta chain originates from a study of cytomegalovirus exposure and HLA in healthy donors. General study results and limits: It emerged from a later analysis that several of the most significant clusters appeared to be linked to common viral pathogens. With further analysis later on, most CMV-associated TCR beta chains appeared HLA-restricted.

This clone appeared a few times. Its antigen remains unidentified. In the PCR, 60 Vbeta and 13 Jbeta primers were used. Generated by immunoSEQ multiplex PCR, the TCRdb table keeps only in-frame clones and is missing some. The sample consists of around 160,000 clones, approximately 80% of them appearing once. At the time of sampling, donors were nominally healthy, though unrecorded immune exposures were likely. The sequencing input was PBMCs. The sequence was obtained from a male donor in good health and CMV-seronegative.

CDR3 sequence reads: CASRSDSRSTGELFF. The CDR3 DNA reads as TGTGCCAGCAGGTCGGACAGCCGATCCACCGGGGAGCTGTTTTTT. This chain uses TRBV5-4 with TRBJ2-2, with D possibly being TRBD1 (6 bases). V dropped 5 bases and J dropped 4 bases, with 15 bases sitting between them. The length of the CDR3 is 15 residues. CDR1 is SGHNT, CDR2 YYREEE, per germline (reference sequence).